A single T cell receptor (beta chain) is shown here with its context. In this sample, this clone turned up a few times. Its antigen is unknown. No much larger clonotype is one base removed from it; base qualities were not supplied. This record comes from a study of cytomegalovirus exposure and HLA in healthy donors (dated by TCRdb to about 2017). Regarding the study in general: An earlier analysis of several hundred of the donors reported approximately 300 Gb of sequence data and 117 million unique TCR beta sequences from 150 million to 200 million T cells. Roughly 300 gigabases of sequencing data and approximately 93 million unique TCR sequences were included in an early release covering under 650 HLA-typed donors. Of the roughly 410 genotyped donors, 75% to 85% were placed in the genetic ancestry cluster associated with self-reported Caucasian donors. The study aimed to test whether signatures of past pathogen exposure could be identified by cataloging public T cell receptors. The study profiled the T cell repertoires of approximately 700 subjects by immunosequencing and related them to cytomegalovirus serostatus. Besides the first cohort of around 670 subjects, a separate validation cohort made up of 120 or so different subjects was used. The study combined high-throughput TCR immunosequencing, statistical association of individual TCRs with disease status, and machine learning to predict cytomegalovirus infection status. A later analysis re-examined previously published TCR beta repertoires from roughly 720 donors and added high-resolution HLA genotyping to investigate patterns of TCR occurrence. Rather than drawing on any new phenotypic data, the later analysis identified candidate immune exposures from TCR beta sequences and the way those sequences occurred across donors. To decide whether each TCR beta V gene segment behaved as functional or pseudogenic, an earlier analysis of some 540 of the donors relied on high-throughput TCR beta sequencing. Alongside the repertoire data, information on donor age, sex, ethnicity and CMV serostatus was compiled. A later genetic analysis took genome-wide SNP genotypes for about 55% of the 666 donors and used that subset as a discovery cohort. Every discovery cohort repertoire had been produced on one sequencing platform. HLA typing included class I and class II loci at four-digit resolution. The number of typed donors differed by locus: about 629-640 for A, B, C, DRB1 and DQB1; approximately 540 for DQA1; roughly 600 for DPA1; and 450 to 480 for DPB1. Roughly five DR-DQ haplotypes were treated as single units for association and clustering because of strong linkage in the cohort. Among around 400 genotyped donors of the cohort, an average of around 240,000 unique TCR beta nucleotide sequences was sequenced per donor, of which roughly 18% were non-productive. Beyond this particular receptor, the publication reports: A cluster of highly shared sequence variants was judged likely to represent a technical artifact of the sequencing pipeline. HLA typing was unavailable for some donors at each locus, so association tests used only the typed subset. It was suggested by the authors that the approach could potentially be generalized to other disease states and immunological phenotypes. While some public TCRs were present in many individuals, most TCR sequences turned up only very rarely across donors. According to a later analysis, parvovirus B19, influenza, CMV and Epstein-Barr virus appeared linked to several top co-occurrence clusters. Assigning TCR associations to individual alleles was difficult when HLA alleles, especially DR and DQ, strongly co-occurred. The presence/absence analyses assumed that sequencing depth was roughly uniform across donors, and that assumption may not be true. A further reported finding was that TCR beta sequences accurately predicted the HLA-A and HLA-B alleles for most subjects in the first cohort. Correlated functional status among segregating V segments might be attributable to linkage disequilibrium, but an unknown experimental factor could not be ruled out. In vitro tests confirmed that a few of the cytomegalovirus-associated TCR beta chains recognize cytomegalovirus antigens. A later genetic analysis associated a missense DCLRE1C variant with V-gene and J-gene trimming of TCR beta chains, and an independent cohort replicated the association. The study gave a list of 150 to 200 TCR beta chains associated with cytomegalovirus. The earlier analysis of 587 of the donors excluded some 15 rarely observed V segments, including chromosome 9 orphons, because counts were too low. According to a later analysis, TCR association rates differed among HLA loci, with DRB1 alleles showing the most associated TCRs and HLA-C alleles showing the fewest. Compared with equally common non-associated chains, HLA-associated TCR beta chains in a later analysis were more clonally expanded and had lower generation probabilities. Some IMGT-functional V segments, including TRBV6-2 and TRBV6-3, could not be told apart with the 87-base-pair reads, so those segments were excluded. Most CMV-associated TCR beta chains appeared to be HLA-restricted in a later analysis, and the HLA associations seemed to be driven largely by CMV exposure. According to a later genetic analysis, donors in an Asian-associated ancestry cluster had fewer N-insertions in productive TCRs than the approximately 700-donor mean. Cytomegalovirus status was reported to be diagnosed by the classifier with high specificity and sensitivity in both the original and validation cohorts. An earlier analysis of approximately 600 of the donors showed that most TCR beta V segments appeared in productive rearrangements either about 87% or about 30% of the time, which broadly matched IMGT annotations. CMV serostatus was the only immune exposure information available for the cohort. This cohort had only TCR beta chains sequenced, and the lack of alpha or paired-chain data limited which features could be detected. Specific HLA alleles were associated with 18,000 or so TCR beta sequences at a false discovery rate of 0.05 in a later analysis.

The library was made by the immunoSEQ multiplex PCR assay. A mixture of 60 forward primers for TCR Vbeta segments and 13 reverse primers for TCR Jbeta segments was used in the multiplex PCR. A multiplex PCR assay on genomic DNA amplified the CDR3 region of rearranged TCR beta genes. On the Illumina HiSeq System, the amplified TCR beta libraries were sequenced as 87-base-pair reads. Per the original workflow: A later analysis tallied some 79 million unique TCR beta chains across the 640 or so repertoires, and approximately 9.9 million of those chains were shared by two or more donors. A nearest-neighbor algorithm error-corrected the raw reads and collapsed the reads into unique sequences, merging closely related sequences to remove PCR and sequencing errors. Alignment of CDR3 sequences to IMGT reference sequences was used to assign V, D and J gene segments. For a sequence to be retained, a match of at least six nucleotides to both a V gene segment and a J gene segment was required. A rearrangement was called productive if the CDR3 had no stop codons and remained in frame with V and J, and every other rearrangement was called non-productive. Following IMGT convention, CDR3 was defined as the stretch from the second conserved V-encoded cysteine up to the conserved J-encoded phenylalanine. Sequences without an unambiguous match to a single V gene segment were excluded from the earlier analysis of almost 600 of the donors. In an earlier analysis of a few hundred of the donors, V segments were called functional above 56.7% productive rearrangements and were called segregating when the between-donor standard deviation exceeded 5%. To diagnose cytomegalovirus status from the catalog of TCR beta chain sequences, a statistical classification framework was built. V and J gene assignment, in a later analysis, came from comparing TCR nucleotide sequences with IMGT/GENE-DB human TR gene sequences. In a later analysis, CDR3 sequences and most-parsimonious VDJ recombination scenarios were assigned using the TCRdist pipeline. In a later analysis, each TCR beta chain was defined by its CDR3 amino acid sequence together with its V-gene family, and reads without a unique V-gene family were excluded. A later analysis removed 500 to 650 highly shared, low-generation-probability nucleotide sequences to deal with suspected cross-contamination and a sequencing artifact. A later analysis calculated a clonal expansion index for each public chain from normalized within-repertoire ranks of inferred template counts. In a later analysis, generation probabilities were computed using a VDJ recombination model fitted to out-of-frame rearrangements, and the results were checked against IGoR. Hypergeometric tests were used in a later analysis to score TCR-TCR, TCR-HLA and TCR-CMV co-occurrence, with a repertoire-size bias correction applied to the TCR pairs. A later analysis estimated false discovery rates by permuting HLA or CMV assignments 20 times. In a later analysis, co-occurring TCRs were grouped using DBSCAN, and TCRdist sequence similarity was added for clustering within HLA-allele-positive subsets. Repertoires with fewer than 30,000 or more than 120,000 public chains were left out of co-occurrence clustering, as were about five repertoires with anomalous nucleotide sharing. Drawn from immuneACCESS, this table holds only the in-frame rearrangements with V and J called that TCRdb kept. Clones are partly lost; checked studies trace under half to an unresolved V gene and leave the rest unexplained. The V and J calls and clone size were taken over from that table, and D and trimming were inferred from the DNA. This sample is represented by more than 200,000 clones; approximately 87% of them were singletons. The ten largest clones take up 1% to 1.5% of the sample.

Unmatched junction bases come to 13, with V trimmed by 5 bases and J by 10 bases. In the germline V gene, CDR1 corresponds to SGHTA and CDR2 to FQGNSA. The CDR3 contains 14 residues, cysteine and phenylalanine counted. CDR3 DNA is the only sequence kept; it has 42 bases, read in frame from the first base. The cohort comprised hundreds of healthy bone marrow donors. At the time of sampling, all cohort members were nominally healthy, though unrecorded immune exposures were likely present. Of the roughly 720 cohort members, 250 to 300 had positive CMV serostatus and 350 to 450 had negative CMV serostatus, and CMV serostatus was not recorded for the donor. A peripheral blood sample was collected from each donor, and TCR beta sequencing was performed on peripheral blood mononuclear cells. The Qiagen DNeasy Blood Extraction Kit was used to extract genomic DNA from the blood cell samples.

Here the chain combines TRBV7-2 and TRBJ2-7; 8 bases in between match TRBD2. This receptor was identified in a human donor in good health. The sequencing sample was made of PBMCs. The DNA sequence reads TGTGCCAGCAGCCTCACCGGGACTAGAGCCCCCCAGTACTTC. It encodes CASSLTGTRAPQYF.